This passage covers 26 T cell receptor beta chains from one sample sequenced in a study of blood T cell repertoires in COVID-19. Method: immunoSEQ multiplex PCR; TCRdb's copy keeps in-frame clones and lacks some. The table shows roughly 40,000 clones, with over 90% occurring only once. Input material: peripheral blood. These receptors were collected from a human donor in a cohort sampled during active COVID-19.

The chain has TRBV5-1 and TRBJ1-2; D call uncertain. Germline V gives CDR1 SGHRS, CDR2 YFSETQ. V was clipped by 2 bases and J by 6 bases, with 11 bases between them. The CDR3 runs 13 residues. CDR3 bases: TGCGCCAGCAGCTTACAACCTCCAAATGGCTACACCTTC. Residues: CASSLQPPNGYTF. Supplemented by reference TRBV5-1 and TRBJ1-2, the full variable domain reads KAGVTQTPRYLIKTRGQQVTLSCSPISGHRSVSWYQQTPGQGLQFLFEYFSETQRNKGNFPGRFSGRQFSNSRSEMNVSTLELGDSALYLCASSLQPPNGYTFGSGTRLTVV.

This clone showed up just once. The chain has TRBV3-1 (or the pseudogene TRBV3-2) and TRBJ1-2; perhaps TRBD1 as D (5 bases). Germline V gene lookup returns CDR1 LGHDT and CDR2 YNNKEL (reference sequence). V dropped 3 bases and J dropped 3 bases, with 5 bases sitting between them. This CDR3 is 12 amino acids long. CDR3 sequence (DNA): TGTGCCAGCAGCCAGACAGACTATGGCTACACCTTC. Its translation is CASSQTDYGYTF.

In this sample, this clone turned up once. This chain uses TRBV29-1 with TRBJ2-3; TRBD1 matches at 9 bases. CDR1 SQVTM and CDR2 ANQGSEA come from the germline V gene. The CDR3 spans 14 residues. Trimming took 3 bases from V and 4 from J; bases not matched to a gene: 5. The CDR3 nucleotides read TGCAGCGTTGATCCGGGACAGGGCGCAGATACGCAGTATTTT. It codes for CSVDPGQGADTQYF.

This chain joins TRBV5-6 and TRBJ2-7; weak D call: TRBD2 (5 bases). CDR3 length equals 13 residues. Trimming took 2 bases from V and 1 from J, leaving 7 bases between them. Germline assignment: CDR1 SGHDT and CDR2 YYEEEE. Here the CDR3 reads CASSFGSSYEQYF. Written as DNA, the CDR3 is TGTGCCAGCAGCTTTGGGAGTTCCTACGAGCAGTACTTC.

The chain carries TRBV7-2 and TRBJ1-5; D is perhaps TRBD1 (6 bases). In germline, CDR1 is SGHTA, CDR2 FQGNSA. This CDR3 contains 15 residues. The V end was cut by 2 bases, the J end by 5 bases, with 13 bases between. The CDR3 DNA sequence: TGTGCCAGCAGCTTACACAGGGAGGGCCATCAGCCCCAGCATTTT. Its translation: CASSLHREGHQPQHF.

For the CDR3, the DNA is TGTGCCAGCAGCTTAGGACAGGGTAACTACAATGAGCAGTTCTTC. It codes for CASSLGQGNYNEQFF. The J gene is TRBJ2-1, the V gene TRBV7-2; TRBD1 matches 7 bases. The germline CDR1 and CDR2 sequences are SGHTA and FQGNSA. V lost 1 base, J lost 3 bases, and 3 bases stayed unmatched. The CDR3 is 15 amino acids.

This clone has only one observation. The chain uses TRBV9 and TRBJ1-2; maybe TRBD1 (5 bases). Germline loops: CDR1 SGDLS, CDR2 YYNGEE. V was cut by 3 bases and J by 2 bases, with 14 bases left in between. This CDR3 contains 15 residues. The CDR3 protein is CASSATSRTNYGYTF. The CDR3, as DNA: TGTGCCAGCAGCGCCACGTCCAGGACAAACTATGGCTACACCTTC.

The rearrangement joins TRBV30 to TRBJ1-1; a weak D match, TRBD1 (5 bases). From germline, CDR1 is GTSNPN and CDR2 SVGIG (reference sequence). The ends were cut back, 2 bases at V and 1 base at J, with 8 bases in the middle. The CDR3 contains 13 residues. CDR3 protein: CAWSTTANTEAFF. DNA of the CDR3: TGTGCCTGGAGTACGACAGCGAACACTGAAGCTTTCTTT.

The chain links TRBV1 to TRBJ2-3; the table's TRBD2 call for D was not verified on the DNA. TRBV1 is a pseudogene segment. The CDR3 extends over 15 amino acids. The CDR3 DNA reads TGCACCAGCTACCCCCGGGACTATGGGAGCTATACGCAGTATTTT. It translates to CTSYPRDYGSYTQYF.

The chain uses TRBV6-5 and TRBJ1-5; D is undetermined. The CDR3 is 14 amino acids. The germline gives CDR1 MNHEY, CDR2 SVGAGI. V was cut by 7 bases and J by 6 bases, with 16 bases left in between. As DNA, the CDR3 is TGTGCCAGCATTAGGGAGCTAAATTCTCAGCCCCAGCATTTT. Translation: CASIRELNSQPQHF.

V is TRBV7-6 and J is TRBJ2-3; 7 bases match TRBD2. CDR3 length equals 16 residues. The junction had 7 bases not matched to a gene; V was cut back by 2 bases and J by 2 bases. Germline V gives CDR1 SGHVS, CDR2 FNYEAQ. The CDR3 protein is CASSLMAGVYTDTQYF. The CDR3 nucleotides read TGTGCCAGCAGCTTAATGGCGGGGGTGTACACAGATACGCAGTATTTT.

The chain is built from TRBV9 and TRBJ1-2; D is possibly TRBD1 (5 bases). CDR1 and CDR2 from the germline V gene are SGDLS and YYNGEE. V dropped 0 bases and J dropped 6 bases, with 12 bases sitting between them. The CDR3 has 14 amino acids. CDR3 in amino acids: CASSVGFRADGYTF. The CDR3 bases are TGTGCCAGCAGCGTAGGGTTCAGGGCGGATGGCTACACCTTC.

The chain uses TRBV5-1 and TRBJ2-3, with 9 bases lining up with TRBD2. Germline lookup yields CDR1 SGHRS and CDR2 YFSETQ. V was clipped by 5 bases and J by 5 bases; unmatched bases: 6. This CDR3 comprises 14 residues. CDR3: CASSIAGVRDTQYF. The CDR3 nucleotides read TGCGCCAGCAGTATAGCGGGAGTAAGAGATACGCAGTATTTT.

V is TRBV7-9 and J is TRBJ2-1, with 9 bases that match TRBD1. The CDR3 has 15 amino acids. V shed 4 bases, J shed 0 bases, and the junction held 1 base outside the gene matches. Per the germline V gene, CDR1 is SEHNR and CDR2 is FQNEAQ (reference sequence). CDR3 sequence: CASSSDRGSYNEQFF. CDR3 DNA sequence: TGTGCCAGCAGCTCGGACAGGGGCTCCTACAATGAGCAGTTCTTC.

The J gene is TRBJ2-7, the V gene TRBV9, with 10 bases identical to TRBD1. The junction had 5 bases not matched to a gene; V was cut back by 4 bases and J by 1 base. CDR3 length: 15 residues. The V gene's germline CDR1 is SGDLS and CDR2 YYNGEE. The CDR3 loop reads CASSPGQGGSYEQYF. CDR3 nucleotide sequence: TGTGCCAGCAGCCCCGGACAGGGGGGTTCCTACGAGCAGTACTTC.

The chain recombines TRBV6-5 with TRBJ1-2; the match to TRBD1 covers 10 bases. Trimming took 6 bases from V and 8 from J; bases not matched to a gene: 12. The CDR3 sequence is 15 residues long. Germline values: CDR1 MNHEY, CDR2 SVGAGI. In nucleotides, the CDR3 is TGTGCCAGCAGCCTGACCCGGGACAGGGGCTTAGGCTACACCTTC. Translating gives CASSLTRDRGLGYTF.

J is TRBJ2-1 and V is TRBV5-4; no firm D call. Germline-derived CDR1 and CDR2 are SGHNT and YYREEE (reference sequence). The CDR3 sequence is 13 residues long. Trimming removed 0 bases from V and 6 bases from J, with 7 bases in between. Here the CDR3 reads CASSLVPLNEQFF. Written as DNA, the CDR3 is TGTGCCAGCAGCTTGGTTCCACTCAATGAGCAGTTCTTC.

J is TRBJ2-7 and V is TRBV12-3 or TRBV12-4; D not certain. This CDR3 is built from 13 residues. V lost 3 bases to trimming and J lost 4 bases, with 10 bases between them. DNA of the CDR3: TGTGCCAGCAGTTTCGATAGCAGTTACGAGCAGTACTTC. This sequence encodes CASSFDSSYEQYF.

The rearrangement joins TRBV7-7 to TRBJ2-1; 11 nucleotides align to TRBD2. Germline V lookup: CDR1 SSHAT, CDR2 FNYEAQ (reference sequence). After removal of 5 bases from V and 3 bases from J, the junction contained 9 bases not matched to a gene. This CDR3 has 17 amino acids. CDR3 region: CASSPFTSGSFYNEQFF. CDR3 DNA: TGTGCCAGCAGCCCATTCACTAGCGGGAGTTTCTACAATGAGCAGTTCTTC.

J is TRBJ1-6 and V is TRBV10-3; D is possibly TRBD1 (5 bases). The CDR3 contains 14 residues. CDR1 and CDR2 (germline): ENHRY, SYGVKD. The V gene lost 3 bases and the J gene lost 7 bases, with 10 bases spanning the gap. CDR3 coding DNA: TGTGCCATCAGTGAAAACCCAGGGAATTCACCCCTCCACTTT. This codes for CAISENPGNSPLHF.

The CDR3 reads CSVVFGGLSTEAFF. Here the CDR3 DNA reads TGCAGCGTTGTTTTTGGAGGCTTGAGCACTGAAGCTTTCTTT. This sequence joins TRBV29-1 and TRBJ1-1, with no clear D. Trimming shortened V by 4 bases and J by 4 bases, and 16 bases separated the two germline ends. Germline V gene data show CDR1 as SQVTM and CDR2 as ANQGSEA. The CDR3 runs 14 residues.

This clone was counted only a few times. The V gene is TRBV11-1, the J gene TRBJ1-2; no firm D call. V lost 0 bases, J lost 3 bases, and 8 bases lay in between. The V gene's germline CDR1 is SGHAT and CDR2 FQDESV (reference sequence). CDR3 size: 14 residues. The CDR3 loop reads CASSLAPQDYGYTF. The CDR3 nucleotides read TGTGCCAGCAGCTTAGCGCCACAAGACTATGGCTACACCTTC.

The genes are TRBV7-2 and TRBJ2-7; D call uncertain. This CDR3 has 13 residues. The V gene's germline CDR1 is SGHTA and CDR2 FQGNSA. Trimming pared 2 bases from V and 2 bases from J, leaving 7 bases between. The CDR3 sequence is CASSLPPTYEQYF. The DNA for the CDR3 is TGTGCCAGCAGCTTACCGCCTACCTACGAGCAGTACTTC. Drawing the rest from reference TRBV7-2 and TRBJ2-7, the complete variable domain is GAGVSQSPSNKVTEKGKDVELRCDPISGHTALYWYRQSLGQGLEFLIYFQGNSAPDKSGLPSDRFSAERTGGSVSTLTIQRTQQEDSAVYLCASSLPPTYEQYFGPGTRLTVT.

The chain couples TRBV29-1 to TRBJ2-5, with D possibly TRBD1 on 6 matching bases. The ends were cut back, 3 bases at V and 2 bases at J, with 10 bases in the middle. Germline V lookup: CDR1 SQVTM, CDR2 ANQGSEA. The CDR3 is 13 residues long. For the CDR3, the DNA is TGCAGCGTTGATGAGGACAGTCAAGAGACCCAGTACTTC. Protein: CSVDEDSQETQYF.

The rearrangement links TRBV5-1 to TRBJ2-7; unclear D gene. Germline V gene lookup returns CDR1 SGHRS and CDR2 YFSETQ. Trimming pared 0 bases from V and 4 bases from J, leaving 8 bases between. CDR3 length: 13 residues. CDR3 nucleotide sequence: TGCGCCAGCAGCTTGGGAGTTCTATACGAGCAGTACTTC. This encodes CASSLGVLYEQYF.

In this sample, this clone turned up a few times. This chain links TRBV4-3 with TRBJ1-1, with D possibly matching TRBD1 (5 bases). V shed 0 bases and J shed 3 bases, with 8 bases lying between them. The CDR3 is 14 residues long. Germline CDR1 is LGHNA and CDR2 is YSLEER. The CDR3 reads CASSQDRADTEAFF. CDR3 DNA sequence: TGCGCCAGCAGCCAAGACAGGGCGGACACTGAAGCTTTCTTT.